Each of the 12 T cell receptor beta chains below was sequenced from the same sample in a study of control samples from healthy donors and cancer patients. Assay used: immunoSEQ multiplex PCR; TCRdb lists only in-frame clones, some missing. The sample carries about 120,000 clones, roughly 92% recorded once. The material sequenced was blood. The receptor source for this set is a man aged 25-45 years in good health.

The chain has TRBV5-1 and TRBJ2-7; D not certain. Germline CDR1 reads SGHRS; CDR2 reads YFSETQ. This CDR3 is built from 13 residues. V lost 3 bases, J lost 6 bases, and 13 bases lay in between. CDR3 in amino acids: CASSSIESGEQYF. The CDR3, as DNA: TGCGCCAGCAGCTCGATTGAATCGGGCGAGCAGTACTTC.

The chain employs TRBV7-9 and TRBJ1-2; no clear D gene. This CDR3 contains 13 residues. V lost 4 bases and J lost 6, with 12 bases in between. CDR1 is SEHNR and CDR2 is FQNEAQ in the germline V gene (reference sequence). The CDR3 loop reads CASSYGNENGYTF. The CDR3 region has the DNA TGTGCCAGCAGCTATGGGAACGAAAATGGCTACACCTTC.

The chain recombines TRBV15 with TRBJ1-2; no firm D call. The germline V and J ends were trimmed by 4 bases and 8 bases, with 17 bases remaining between them. This CDR3 spans 14 amino acids. Germline CDR1 is LNHNV and CDR2 is YYDKDF (reference sequence). CDR3 in amino acids: CATSTRSYFYGYTF. The DNA of the CDR3 is TGTGCCACCAGCACCCGCTCCTACTTTTACGGCTACACCTTC. Full variable domain (outside the CDR3, taken from reference TRBV15 and TRBJ1-2): DAMVIQNPRYQVTQFGKPVTLSCSQTLNHNVMYWYQQKSSQAPKLLFHYYDKDFNNEADTPDNFQSRRPNTSFCFLDIRSPGLGDTAMYLCATSTRSYFYGYTFGSGTRLTVV.

The chain employs TRBV29-1 and TRBJ1-4; TRBD1 matches at 7 bases. V lost 4 bases to trimming and J lost 1 base; unmatched junction nucleotides: 12. This CDR3 comprises 17 residues. The V gene's germline CDR1 is SQVTM and CDR2 ANQGSEA. As DNA, the CDR3 is TGCAGCGTTGGGGGACAGTCGGAAGGGAAAACTAATGAAAAACTGTTTTTT. This gives the protein CSVGGQSEGKTNEKLFF.

This chain uses TRBV27 with TRBJ2-7; D is possibly TRBD1 or TRBD2 (6 bases each). The CDR3 totals 14 residues. The V gene's germline CDR1 is MNHEY and CDR2 SMNVEV (reference sequence). V was pared by 2 bases and J by 4 bases, with 12 bases between. CDR3 sequence: CASSLGRGGYEQYF. The DNA for the CDR3 is TGTGCCAGCAGTTTAGGACGAGGGGGGTACGAGCAGTACTTC.

The V call is TRBV6-9, the J call TRBJ1-1; D perhaps matches TRBD1 (6 bases). The CDR3 runs 13 residues. Trimming stripped 1 base from V and 6 bases from J, with 9 bases between. CDR1 MNHGY and CDR2 SVAAGI come from the germline V gene. CDR3 protein: CASSYWGASEAFF. The CDR3, as DNA: TGTGCCAGCAGTTATTGGGGGGCTTCTGAAGCTTTCTTT.

The V and J genes are TRBV28 and TRBJ2-2; possibly TRBD2 for D (5 bases). V was shortened by 6 bases and J by 5 bases, with 16 bases between the two germline ends. Looked up from germline, CDR1 is MDHEN and CDR2 is SYDVKM. The CDR3 covers 15 residues. The CDR3, as DNA: TGTGCCAGCAGCAAACTAGGCGAAGGGACCGGGGAGCTGTTTTTT. Its protein is CASSKLGEGTGELFF.

This clone came up once. The CDR3 loop is CASSLKDLSYEQYF. The CDR3 DNA reads as TGTGCCAGCAGTTTAAAGGATTTGTCCTACGAGCAGTACTTC. The chain couples TRBV27 to TRBJ2-7, with D uncertain. The V gene lost 2 bases and the J gene lost 1 base, with 9 bases spanning the gap. Germline lookup yields CDR1 MNHEY and CDR2 SMNVEV (reference sequence). This CDR3 has 14 residues.

The chain is built from TRBV28 and TRBJ2-1, with D possibly matching TRBD1 (6 bases). V gave up 6 bases and J gave up 3 bases, with 15 bases separating them. CDR1 MDHEN and CDR2 SYDVKM come from the germline V gene. This CDR3 spans 15 amino acids. As DNA, the CDR3 is TGTGCCAGCAGGCCAACCGGACAGTACTACAATGAGCAGTTCTTC. This encodes CASRPTGQYYNEQFF.

The chain recombines TRBV7-3 with TRBJ2-7, with a tentative D call TRBD1 (6 bases). The CDR3 loop spans 13 amino acids. Germline V CDR1 and CDR2: SGHTA, FQGTGA. Trimming took 4 bases from V and 6 from J, leaving 13 bases between them. The CDR3 is CASSSAQGGEQYF. CDR3 sequence (DNA): TGTGCCAGCAGCTCAGCCCAAGGGGGCGAGCAGTACTTC.

V gene TRBV12-5 combines with J gene TRBJ1-2; D may be TRBD1 (5 bases). The CDR3 covers 15 residues. The V and J ends lost 1 base and 4 bases respectively, with 13 bases between them. Germline assignment: CDR1 LGHNT and CDR2 FRNRAP. The DNA for the CDR3 is TGTGCTAGTGGTTTGGGGGACTTTCGATCCTATGGCTACACCTTC. Its protein is CASGLGDFRSYGYTF.

The V call is TRBV20-1, the J call TRBJ1-1; D unresolved. The V gene lost 0 bases and the J gene lost 3 bases, with 2 bases spanning the gap. There are 11 residues in the CDR3. From germline, CDR1 is DFQATT and CDR2 SNEGSKA (reference sequence). CDR3 in amino acids: CSARDYTEAFF. In DNA, the CDR3 is TGCAGTGCTAGAGACTACACTGAAGCTTTCTTT.